This note documents a single T cell receptor (beta chain) sequence. Study processing details: Using reference gene primer amplification, nucleated cell counts were estimated. The method was immunoSEQ multiplex PCR; TCRdb's version includes in-frame clones alone and lacks a portion of them. V, J and clone size reflect that table, while D and trimming were determined from the DNA. The data show 140,000 or so clones, approximately 85% seen once. The sample belongs to a study of blood T cell repertoires in COVID-19. Looking at the study overall: Donors in the United States, Italy and Spain gave samples during acute or convalescent COVID-19. PBMCs, B-cell-depleted T cells, or T cells provided the cDNA or gDNA that made up the material.

The germline gives CDR1 MNHNY, CDR2 SVGAGI (reference sequence). This CDR3 is 13 amino acids long. Trimming took 4 bases from V and 7 from J, leaving 10 bases between them. The receptor comes from a man in his fifties with acute or convalescent COVID-19. V and J are TRBV6-6 and TRBJ1-4; D is possibly TRBD1 (6 bases). The sample taken for sequencing was peripheral blood. The CDR3 is CASSLQGPEKLFF. The CDR3 coding sequence is TGTGCCAGCAGTTTACAGGGCCCTGAAAAACTGTTTTTT.